This is a list of T cell receptor beta chains from one sample in a study of neurological immune-mediated disorders. TCRdb reanalysed the 5' RACE reads using MiXCR and keeps one entry per CDR3 protein. Found here are roughly 100,000 distinct CDR3 sequences, under 14% of them singletons; the top ten hold under 4%. Sequencing was performed on PBMCs. The receptors here all came from a female donor with HTLV-1-associated myelopathy (HAM/TSP). Each CDR3 is given with its conserved first and last residue. The D gene is left open where the match is weak. A row's size may be missing; if present it is once, few, many or a size class.

D	J	V	size	CDR3	DNA
-	TRBJ2-3	TRBV7-8	few	CASTQGHSDTQYF	TGTGCCAGTACACAGGGACATTCAGATACGCAGTATTTT
-	TRBJ1-5	TRBV7-3	many	CASSLMSDQPQHF	TGTGCCAGCAGCTTAATGTCTGATCAGCCCCAGCATTTT
-	TRBJ1-6	TRBV10-3	many	CAISHTDSPLHF	TGTGCCATCAGCCACACGGATTCACCCCTCCACTTT
-	TRBJ1-1	TRBV29-1	-	CSATLQANTEAFF	TGCAGCGCAACTCTACAGGCGAACACTGAAGCTTTCTTT
-	TRBJ2-7	TRBV12-3/TRBV12-4	-	CASRGSGSGEQYF	TGTGCCAGCAGGGGCTCGGGGAGCGGCGAGCAGTACTTC
-	TRBJ2-1	TRBV20-1	many	CSARRQGHYNEQFF	TGCAGTGCTAGACGTCAGGGCCATTACAATGAGCAGTTCTTC
TRBD2	TRBJ2-5	TRBV6-1	many	CASRGLAGPQETQYF	TGTGCCAGCAGGGGACTAGCGGGGCCTCAAGAGACCCAGTACTTC
-	TRBJ2-5	TRBV20-1	many	CSAREWEETQYF	TGCAGTGCTAGAGAATGGGAAGAGACCCAGTACTTC
-	TRBJ1-4	TRBV2	many	CASRREGVATNEKLFF	TGTGCCAGCAGACGAGAGGGGGTTGCAACTAATGAAAAACTGTTTTTT
-	TRBJ2-1	TRBV7-9	many	CASTLPLGNEQFF	TGTGCCAGCACTCTACCGCTAGGTAATGAGCAGTTCTTC
-	TRBJ1-5	TRBV5-1	many	CASAAGSNQPQHF	TGCGCCAGCGCCGCCGGGAGCAATCAGCCCCAGCATTTT
TRBD1	TRBJ1-6	TRBV11-2	many	CASSLGGGASPLHF	TGTGCCAGCAGCTTAGGAGGGGGCGCTTCACCCCTCCACTTT
-	TRBJ2-7	TRBV6-5	many	CASSYAGLGTYEQYF	TGTGCCAGCAGTTACGCGGGATTGGGGACCTACGAGCAGTACTTC
-	TRBJ2-2	TRBV11-2	many	CASNRPGPDGTGELFF	TGTGCCAGCAACCGCCCTGGCCCAGACGGCACCGGGGAGCTGTTTTTT
-	TRBJ2-7	TRBV5-1	few	CASSYLGDYEQYF	TGCGCCAGCAGCTACCTGGGAGACTACGAGCAGTACTTC
-	TRBJ2-1	TRBV7-2	many	CASTPRAGSSYNEQFF	TGTGCCAGCACCCCCCGGGCGGGGAGCTCCTACAATGAGCAGTTCTTC
-	TRBJ2-7	TRBV5-6	few	CASSLGGHGIYEQYF	TGTGCCAGCAGCTTGGGTGGACATGGGATCTACGAGCAGTACTTC